This T cell receptor beta chain was profiled in a study of identifying expanded T cells in peripheral blood. General study findings and limits: About 1.2 clones differed between technical replicates, versus about 15 and 19 over time. Two-week clone count variance significantly increased as total template count grew.

Profiled with immunoSEQ multiplex PCR; TCRdb holds only in-frame clones, not every one. The sample lists about 100,000 clones; 87% were seen once. The germline V gene has CDR1 SGHAT and CDR2 FQNNGV. V lost 5 bases and J lost 4, with 11 bases in between. The CDR3 has 13 residues. No infections or other immune events were documented during collection. To note about this clone: Its antigen remains unknown.

The chain is built from TRBV11-2 and TRBJ2-5; tentatively, D is TRBD2 (5 bases). This clonotype was obtained from a person aged 18-70 years in good health. The sample comprised blood. The CDR3 nucleotides are TGTGCCAGCAGCCGTTCAGCGGCAGAGACCCAGTACTTC. Translated: CASSRSAAETQYF.